These T cell receptor beta chains were read from a single sample in a study of T-cell reconstitution after alpha-beta-depleted transplantation in children. MiXCR was run by TCRdb on the PCR reads, yielding one entry per CDR3 protein. The data contain about 510,000 distinct CDR3 sequences, 9.5% to 12% of them singletons. The sequencing used PBMCs, mostly from graft donor cells, collected 180 days after TCRalphabeta/CD19-depleted stem cell transplant. The receptors were gathered from a female patient aged 2 to 10 who had a stem cell transplant for aplastic anemia, so the T cells may come from the graft donor. Each CDR3 is given with its conserved first and last residue. The D gene is left open where the match is weak. Only part of the rows carry a size: once, few, many, or a class if the clone is expanded.

clone_size	cdr3_length	j_call	d_call	v_call	cdr3_nt	cdr3_aa
-	17	TRBJ2-2	TRBD1	TRBV27	TGTGCCAGCAGTTTATCGATAGGGACAGGGTGGACCGGGGAGCTGTTTTTT	CASSLSIGTGWTGELFF
many	14	TRBJ1-1	-	TRBV27	TGTGCCAGCATTCCGTGGTCCTTGGGCACTGAAGCTTTCTTT	CASIPWSLGTEAFF
few	15	TRBJ1-3	-	TRBV28	TGTGCCAGCAGTTTAGTACAGTTCCTTGGAAACACCATATATTTT	CASSLVQFLGNTIYF
few	16	TRBJ2-7	-	TRBV5-1	TGCGCCAGCAGCTCGGGAAGGGGACCCGACTCCTACGAGCAGTACTTC	CASSSGRGPDSYEQYF
few	19	TRBJ2-1	TRBD2	TRBV7-2	TGTGCCAGCAGCTTAGCCGGGACTAGCGGTAGTAGCTCCTACAATGAGCAGTTCTTC	CASSLAGTSGSSSYNEQFF
-	16	TRBJ2-3	TRBD1	TRBV5-6	TGTGCCAGCAGGGACTCCCCAGACAGGGGAACAGATACGCAGTATTTT	CASRDSPDRGTDTQYF
few	16	TRBJ2-4	-	TRBV24-1	TGTGCCACCAGTGAATCAGACATTCGGGCCAAAAACATTCAGTACTTC	CATSESDIRAKNIQYF
-	13	TRBJ2-1	-	TRBV18	TGTGCCAGCTCGCCAGACAACAAGGGAAAGCAGTTCTTC	CASSPDNKGKQFF
many	15	TRBJ1-6	TRBD1	TRBV6-1	TGTGCCAGCAGTGAAGGTGGGACAGGGGTTTCACCCCTCCACTTT	CASSEGGTGVSPLHF
once	14	TRBJ1-2	-	TRBV10-2	TGCGCCAGCACCCACAGTAGAGCTAACTATGGCTACACCTTC	CASTHSRANYGYTF
many	12	TRBJ2-7	TRBD2	TRBV20-1	TGCAGTGCGCTAGCGGGATGGTACGAGCAGTACTTC	CSALAGWYEQYF
-	16	TRBJ1-5	-	TRBV4-3	TGCGCCAGCAGCCAAGAAATACGCAGGGGCAATCAGCCCCAGCATTTT	CASSQEIRRGNQPQHF
few	16	TRBJ2-1	TRBD1	TRBV12-3/TRBV12-4	TGTGCCAGCAGTTTAGCGACAGGGTTGGCCTACAATGAGCAGTTCTTC	CASSLATGLAYNEQFF
few	15	TRBJ2-5	TRBD2	TRBV2	TGTGCCAGCAGCTCGGACTACCTAGCGGGAGAGACCCAGTACTTC	CASSSDYLAGETQYF
few	16	TRBJ1-6	-	TRBV3-1	TGTGCCAGCAGCCAAGAATTCGACGGGAAGGACTCACCCCTCCACTTT	CASSQEFDGKDSPLHF
few	13	TRBJ2-1	-	TRBV6-6	TGTGCCAGCACCCCTTTCCCAGGGTATGAGCAGTTCTTC	CASTPFPGYEQFF
-	16	TRBJ2-3	TRBD2	TRBV27	TGTGCCAGCAGCCTACTAGCGGGAGGTATCACAGATACGCAGTATTTT	CASSLLAGGITDTQYF
-	15	TRBJ2-1	-	TRBV27	TGTGCCAGCAGTTTATCGGTACTGCCGATCCATGAGCAGTTCTTC	CASSLSVLPIHEQFF
-	14	TRBJ2-2	TRBD2	TRBV13	TGTGCCAGCAGCTTTCTAGCGGGAACTGGGGAGCTGTTTTTT	CASSFLAGTGELFF
-	19	TRBJ1-1	-	TRBV11-2	TGTGCCAGCAGCTTACGGCAGGGACCCTACATACCCATGAACACTGAAGCTTTCTTT	CASSLRQGPYIPMNTEAFF
many	14	TRBJ1-1	-	TRBV29-1	TGCAGCGTTGTAGTGATCGGCAGGGACACTGAAGCTTTCTTT	CSVVVIGRDTEAFF
-	14	TRBJ2-7	-	TRBV6-5	TGTGCCAGCAGTTACTCGTCCGGTTCCTACGAGCAGTACTTC	CASSYSSGSYEQYF
few	15	TRBJ2-7	-	TRBV18	TGTGCCAGCTCACTATGGACGGAGGACCCAGGGGAGCAGTACTTC	CASSLWTEDPGEQYF
-	12	TRBJ2-1	TRBD1	TRBV4-3	TGCGCCAGCACGAACGGACAGGATGAGCAGTTCTTC	CASTNGQDEQFF
-	15	TRBJ2-3	-	TRBV12-3/TRBV12-4	TGTGCCAGCAGTTTTTACGGCGGGACCCCAGATACGCAGTATTTT	CASSFYGGTPDTQYF
few	16	TRBJ1-5	-	TRBV7-8	TGTGCCAGCAGCTTTTCGAGCAATGGAGGCAATCAGCCCCAGCATTTT	CASSFSSNGGNQPQHF
few	19	TRBJ2-5	TRBD1	TRBV24-1	TGTGCCACCAGTGATCTATCCGGGACAGGGCTGACTACCCAAGAGACCCAGTACTTC	CATSDLSGTGLTTQETQYF